Below, 17 T cell receptor beta chains from the same sample are listed, as sequenced in a study of blood T cells in healthy people across ages. A second PCR, run for about 7 to 11 cycles, used a sample-barcoded 5' primer plus a J-beta primer mix. Each CDR3 protein gets one entry after TCRdb re-called the 5' RACE reads with MiXCR. Of almost 800,000 distinct CDR3 sequences in the sample, about 62% were seen once. Sequencing was done on a sample of blood. The origin of the receptors is a man aged 25 to 45 in good health.

This chain joins TRBV6-1 and TRBJ2-7; 10 bases line up with TRBD2. CDR3 size: 18 residues. From germline, CDR1 is MNHNS and CDR2 SASEGT. Germline trimming cut 7 bases from V and 2 bases from J; bases unmatched to any gene: 17. The CDR3 bases are TGTGCCAGCAAGGGGGGACAACTAGCGGGGATTGAGACCTACGAGCAGTACTTC. Translating gives CASKGGQLAGIETYEQYF.

The genes are TRBV28 and TRBJ2-1, with D uncertain. This CDR3 is 15 amino acids long. The V end lost 2 bases, the J end lost 12 bases, and 20 bases lay between the germline ends. CDR1 and CDR2 (germline): MDHEN, SYDVKM. As DNA, the CDR3 is TGTGCCAGCAGTTTACTGGCAGATGTAATGATCGGGCAGTTCTTC. Its translation is CASSLLADVMIGQFF.

On this clonotype: One end of the junction varies from germline; a read error may be responsible. The chain recombines TRBV12-3 or TRBV12-4 with TRBJ2-3; D may be TRBD2 (6 bases). There are 13 residues in the CDR3. CDR3 sequence: CGSSFFGGDTQYF. DNA of the CDR3: TGTGGCAGCAGTTTCTTCGGGGGAGATACGCAGTATTTT.

In its sample, this clonotype was seen once. The rearrangement joins TRBV25-1 to TRBJ1-2; D remains unclear. CDR1 is MGHDK and CDR2 is SYGVNS in the germline V gene. Trimming removed 0 bases from V and 6 bases from J, with 11 bases in between. The CDR3 is 14 amino acids. CDR3 DNA: TGTGCCAGCAGTGAATATAGGACCTCGGATGGCTACACCTTC. Translation gives CASSEYRTSDGYTF.

This clonotype was counted a few times. The rearrangement uses TRBV28 and TRBJ2-5, with 7 bases aligning to TRBD1. The end of the DNA aligns better with TRBJ2-7, so the J call may be wrong. Germline loops: CDR1 MDHEN, CDR2 SYDVKM. The CDR3 runs 14 residues. CDR3 amino acids: CASRPSGQTYEQYF. The DNA for the CDR3 is TGTGCCAGCCGACCATCGGGACAGACCTACGAGCAGTACTTC.

The V gene is TRBV6-1, the J gene TRBJ2-1; either TRBD1 or TRBD2 may supply D (6 bases each). Germline CDR1 MNHNS, CDR2 SASEGT. The germline V and J ends were trimmed by 8 bases and 4 bases, with 21 bases remaining between them. This CDR3 contains 16 residues. As DNA, the CDR3 is TGTGCCAGCCCCCCAGGGGCGGGGTTTTTTTACAATGAGCAGTTCTTC. It is translated as CASPPGAGFFYNEQFF.

The J gene is TRBJ2-1, the V gene TRBV29-1; 9 bases map to TRBD2. The CDR3 length is 14 residues. Germline CDR1 and CDR2: SQVTM and ANQGSEA. After removal of 6 bases from V and 4 bases from J, the junction contained 7 bases not matched to a gene. In DNA, the CDR3 is TGCAGCGTCCAGACTAGCGGAATATACAATGAGCAGTTCTTC. It specifies CSVQTSGIYNEQFF.

V and J are TRBV20-1 and TRBJ2-1, with 10 bases aligning to TRBD2. Germline lookup yields CDR1 DFQATT and CDR2 SNEGSKA (reference sequence). CDR3 length: 14 amino acids. Trimming took 2 bases from V and 8 from J; bases not matched to a gene: 6. This CDR3 is CSARTSGIGDEQFF. The CDR3 DNA sequence: TGCAGTGCTAGAACTAGCGGGATAGGAGATGAGCAGTTCTTC.

The chain links TRBV6-1 to TRBJ1-1; 9 nucleotides line up with TRBD1. The germline V gene encodes CDR1 MNHNS and CDR2 SASEGT. The V and J ends lost 3 bases and 4 bases, in that order; junction bases with no gene match: 3. The CDR3 runs 14 residues. The CDR3, as DNA: TGTGCCAGCAGTGACGGACAGGGGCCCACTGAAGCTTTCTTT. It yields the protein CASSDGQGPTEAFF.

The chain links TRBV7-2 to TRBJ2-3; no clear D gene. The CDR3 consists of 13 residues. The germline V gene encodes CDR1 SGHTA and CDR2 FQGNSA. The ends were cut back, 2 bases at V and 4 bases at J, with 7 bases in the middle. CDR3 loop: CASSLMLSDTQYF. CDR3 in DNA: TGTGCCAGCAGCTTAATGTTGTCAGATACGCAGTATTTT.

This clonotype was recorded once. CDR3 coding DNA: TGTGCCAGTAGTATCCAGGTAGCGACTGAGCAGTTCTTC. Amino acid sequence: CASSIQVATEQFF. The chain is built from TRBV19 and TRBJ2-1; weak D call: TRBD2 (5 bases). The germline gives CDR1 LNHDA, CDR2 SQIVND (reference sequence). The V gene lost 3 bases and the J gene lost 9 bases, with 12 bases spanning the gap. The CDR3 spans 13 residues.

The V call is TRBV28, the J call TRBJ2-5; 7 positions agree with TRBD1. Germline V gene lookup returns CDR1 MDHEN and CDR2 SYDVKM. V dropped 6 bases and J dropped 1; count of bases not matched to a gene: 11. The CDR3 consists of 16 residues. The CDR3 is CASSSTLRDSQETQYF. CDR3 nucleotide sequence: TGTGCCAGCAGCTCCACCCTCCGGGACAGCCAAGAGACCCAGTACTTC.

In its sample, this clonotype was seen a few times. J is TRBJ1-2 and V is TRBV18, with D unclear. Trimming left V 5 bases short and J 4 bases short, with 17 bases between. This CDR3 comprises 15 residues. Germline V CDR1 and CDR2: KGHSH, LQKENI. Here the CDR3 DNA reads TGTGCCAGCTCATCAGTAATTTCAGAGTCCTATGGCTACACCTTC. Its translation: CASSSVISESYGYTF. Looking up the rest from reference TRBV18 and TRBJ1-2 gives the full variable domain: NAGVMQNPRHLVRRRGQEARLRCSPMKGHSHVYWYRQLPEEGLKFMVYLQKENIIDESGMPKERFSAEFPKEGPSILRIQQVVRGDSAAYFCASSSVISESYGYTFGSGTRLTVV.

The rearrangement uses TRBV4-1 and TRBJ2-1, with 10 bases that match TRBD1. The CDR3 loop spans 15 amino acids. Trimming removed 2 bases from V and 9 bases from J; junction bases left unmatched: 7. Germline loops: CDR1 MGHRA, CDR2 YSYEKL. CDR3 nucleotides: TGCGCCAGCAGCCAACAACCGGGACAGGGGAGTGAGCAGTTCTTC. It encodes CASSQQPGQGSEQFF.

The chain has TRBV7-2 and TRBJ2-5, with 8 bases identical to TRBD2. The V gene's germline CDR1 is SGHTA and CDR2 FQGNSA. The J segment lost 4 bases and the V segment lost 4 bases, leaving 2 bases of the junction unmatched. This CDR3 has 13 residues. The CDR3 nucleotides read TGTGCCAGCAGCTCGGGACTAGGAGAGACCCAGTACTTC. This gives the protein CASSSGLGETQYF.

V and J are TRBV20-1 and TRBJ2-4, with 9 bases identical to TRBD1. The DNA end lines up better with TRBJ2-7; the J call may be wrong. Germline CDR1 DFQATT, CDR2 SNEGSKA (reference sequence). The CDR3 is made up of 14 amino acids. Here the CDR3 reads CSAGGGTGINEQYF. CDR3 nucleotides: TGCAGTGCGGGTGGGGGGACAGGGATAAACGAGCAGTACTTC.

In this sample, this clonotype turned up once. The CDR3, as DNA: TGTGCCAGCAGTTATGACACTAGCGGGAGTTCCGAGCAGTACTTC. Its protein product is CASSYDTSGSSEQYF. The genes are TRBV11-1 and TRBJ2-7, with 11 bases fitting TRBD2. CDR3 length equals 15 residues. CDR1 SGHAT and CDR2 FQDESV come from the germline V gene (reference sequence). Unmatched junction bases numbered 10, after V lost 6 bases and J lost 6 bases.